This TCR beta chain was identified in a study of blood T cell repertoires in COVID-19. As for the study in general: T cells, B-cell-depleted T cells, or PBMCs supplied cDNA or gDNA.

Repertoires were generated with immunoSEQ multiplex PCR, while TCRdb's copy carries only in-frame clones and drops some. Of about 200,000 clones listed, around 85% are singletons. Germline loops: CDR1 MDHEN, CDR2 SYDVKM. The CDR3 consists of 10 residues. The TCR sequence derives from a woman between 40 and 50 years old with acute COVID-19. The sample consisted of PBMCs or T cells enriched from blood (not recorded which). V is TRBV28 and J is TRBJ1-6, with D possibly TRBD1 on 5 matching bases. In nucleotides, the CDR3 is TGTGGCACAGGAGATTCACCCCTCCACTTT. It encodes CGTGDSPLHF. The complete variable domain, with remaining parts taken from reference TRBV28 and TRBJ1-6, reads DVKVTQSSRYLVKRTGEKVFLECVQDMDHENMFWYRQDPGLGLRLIYFSYDVKMKEKGDIPEGYSVSREKKERFSLILESASTNQTSMYLCGTGDSPLHFGNGTRLTVT.